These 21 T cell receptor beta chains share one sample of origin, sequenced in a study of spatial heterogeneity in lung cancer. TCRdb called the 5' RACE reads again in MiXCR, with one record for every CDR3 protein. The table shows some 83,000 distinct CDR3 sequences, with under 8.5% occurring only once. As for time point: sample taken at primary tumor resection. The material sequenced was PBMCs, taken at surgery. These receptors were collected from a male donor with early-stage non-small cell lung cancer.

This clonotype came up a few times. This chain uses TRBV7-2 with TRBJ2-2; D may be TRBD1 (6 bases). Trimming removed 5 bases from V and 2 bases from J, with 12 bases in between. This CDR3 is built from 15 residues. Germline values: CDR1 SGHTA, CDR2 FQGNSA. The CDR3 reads CASSPQGPNTGELFF. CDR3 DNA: TGTGCCAGCAGCCCGCAGGGGCCAAACACCGGGGAGCTGTTTTTT.

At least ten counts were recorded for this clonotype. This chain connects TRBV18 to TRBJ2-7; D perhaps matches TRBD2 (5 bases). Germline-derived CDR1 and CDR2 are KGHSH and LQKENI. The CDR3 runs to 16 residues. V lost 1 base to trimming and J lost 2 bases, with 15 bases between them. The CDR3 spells CASSPLASSVTYEQYF. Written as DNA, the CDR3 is TGTGCCAGCTCACCACTGGCTAGCTCGGTGACCTACGAGCAGTACTTC.

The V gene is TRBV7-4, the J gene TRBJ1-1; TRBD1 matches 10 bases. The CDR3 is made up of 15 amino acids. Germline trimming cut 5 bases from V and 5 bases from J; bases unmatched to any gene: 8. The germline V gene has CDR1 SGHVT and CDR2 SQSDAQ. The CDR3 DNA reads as TGTGCCAGCAGCCCAGGGACAGGGGCCGGAACTGAAGCTTTCTTT. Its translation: CASSPGTGAGTEAFF.

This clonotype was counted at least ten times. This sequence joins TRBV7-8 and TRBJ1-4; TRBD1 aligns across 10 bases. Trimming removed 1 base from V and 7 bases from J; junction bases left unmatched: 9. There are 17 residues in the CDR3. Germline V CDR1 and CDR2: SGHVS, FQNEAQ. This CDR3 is CASSLDSWDRGGEKLFF. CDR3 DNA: TGTGCCAGCAGCTTAGATTCGTGGGACAGGGGTGGTGAAAAACTGTTTTTT.

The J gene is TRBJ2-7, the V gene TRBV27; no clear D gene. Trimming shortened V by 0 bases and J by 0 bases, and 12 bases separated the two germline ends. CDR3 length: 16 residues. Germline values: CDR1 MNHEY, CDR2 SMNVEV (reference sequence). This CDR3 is CASSLSIGESSYEQYF. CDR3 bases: TGTGCCAGCAGTTTATCGATCGGCGAGAGCTCCTACGAGCAGTACTTC.

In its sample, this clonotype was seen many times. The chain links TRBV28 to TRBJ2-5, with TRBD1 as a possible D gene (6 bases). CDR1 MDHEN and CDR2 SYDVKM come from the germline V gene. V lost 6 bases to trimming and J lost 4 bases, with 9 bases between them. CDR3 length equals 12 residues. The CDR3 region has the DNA TGTGCCAGCAGGCGGACAGTAGAGACCCAGTACTTC. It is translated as CASRRTVETQYF.

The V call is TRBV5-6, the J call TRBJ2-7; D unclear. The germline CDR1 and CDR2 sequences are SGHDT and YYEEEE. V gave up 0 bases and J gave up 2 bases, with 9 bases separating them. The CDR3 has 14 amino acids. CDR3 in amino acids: CASSLGVGPYEQYF. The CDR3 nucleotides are TGTGCCAGCAGCTTGGGGGTGGGCCCCTACGAGCAGTACTTC.

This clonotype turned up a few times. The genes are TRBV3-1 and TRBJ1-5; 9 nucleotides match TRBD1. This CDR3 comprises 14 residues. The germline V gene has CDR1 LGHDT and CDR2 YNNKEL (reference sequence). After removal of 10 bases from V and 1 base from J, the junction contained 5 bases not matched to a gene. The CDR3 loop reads CAIRQGVSNQPQHF. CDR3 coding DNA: TGTGCCATCCGACAGGGGGTAAGCAATCAGCCCCAGCATTTT. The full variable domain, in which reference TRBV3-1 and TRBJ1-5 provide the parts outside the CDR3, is DTAVSQTPKYLVTQMGNDKSIKCEQNLGHDTMYWYKQDSKKFLKIMFSYNNKELIINETVPNRFSPKSPDKAHLNLHINSLELGDSAVYFCAIRQGVSNQPQHFGDGTRLSIL.

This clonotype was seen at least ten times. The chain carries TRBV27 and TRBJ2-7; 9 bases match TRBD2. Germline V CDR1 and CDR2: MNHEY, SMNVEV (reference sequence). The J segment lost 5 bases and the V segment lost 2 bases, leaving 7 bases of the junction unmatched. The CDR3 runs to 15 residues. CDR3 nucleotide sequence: TGTGCCAGCAGTTTAAACGGCGGGAGGGCCCACGAGCAGTACTTC. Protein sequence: CASSLNGGRAHEQYF.

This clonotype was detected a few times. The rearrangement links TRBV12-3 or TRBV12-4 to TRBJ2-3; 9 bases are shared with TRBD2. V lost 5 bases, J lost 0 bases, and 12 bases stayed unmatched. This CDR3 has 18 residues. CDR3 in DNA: TGTGCCAGCAGTCTCCGAGTGGTGCGGGAGGGGAGCACAGATACGCAGTATTTT. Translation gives CASSLRVVREGSTDTQYF.

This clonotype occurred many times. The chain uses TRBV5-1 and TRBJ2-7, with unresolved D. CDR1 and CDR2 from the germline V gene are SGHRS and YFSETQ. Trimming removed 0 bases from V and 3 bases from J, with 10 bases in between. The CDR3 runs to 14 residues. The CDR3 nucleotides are TGCGCCAGCAGCTTGGGGACGGCCGACTACGAGCAGTACTTC. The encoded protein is CASSLGTADYEQYF.

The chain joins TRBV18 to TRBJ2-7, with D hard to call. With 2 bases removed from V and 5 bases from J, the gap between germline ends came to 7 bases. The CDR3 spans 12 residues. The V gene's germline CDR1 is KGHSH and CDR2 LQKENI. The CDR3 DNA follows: TGTGCCAGCTCACCAGGGAAAGACGAGCAGTACTTC. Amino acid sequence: CASSPGKDEQYF.

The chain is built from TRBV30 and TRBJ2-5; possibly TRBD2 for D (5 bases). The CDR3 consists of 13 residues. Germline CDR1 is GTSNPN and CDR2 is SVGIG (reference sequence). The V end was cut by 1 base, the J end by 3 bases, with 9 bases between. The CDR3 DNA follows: TGTGCCTGGAGTGAGAACGGGGAAGAGACCCAGTACTTC. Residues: CAWSENGEETQYF.

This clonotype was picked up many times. CDR3 sequence reads: CASSLGAGSNEKLFF. In DNA form, the CDR3 reads TGTGCCAGCAGCTTAGGGGCAGGATCTAATGAAAAACTGTTTTTT. The chain joins TRBV11-2 to TRBJ1-4, with D hard to call. Trimming pared 1 base from V and 3 bases from J, leaving 9 bases between. Germline CDR1 reads SGHAT; CDR2 reads FQNNGV. The CDR3 extends over 15 amino acids.

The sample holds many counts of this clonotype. The CDR3 DNA reads as TGTGCCAGCAGTTTAGATTACTGGGACAGTTCGAACACCGGGGAGCTGTTTTTT. Translation: CASSLDYWDSSNTGELFF. This rearrangement joins TRBV12-3 or TRBV12-4 to TRBJ2-2, with TRBD1 matching over 7 bases. CDR3 length: 18 residues. Trimming cost V 1 base and J 0 bases; bases outside gene matches: 8.

CDR3 coding DNA: TGTGCCAGCAGCCTTGTAGGGGGCAATGAGCAGTTCTTC. Translation: CASSLVGGNEQFF. V and J are TRBV5-6 and TRBJ2-1; perhaps TRBD1 as D (6 bases). V lost 4 bases, J lost 6 bases, and 11 bases lay in between. Germline V lookup: CDR1 SGHDT, CDR2 YYEEEE. The length of the CDR3 is 13 residues.

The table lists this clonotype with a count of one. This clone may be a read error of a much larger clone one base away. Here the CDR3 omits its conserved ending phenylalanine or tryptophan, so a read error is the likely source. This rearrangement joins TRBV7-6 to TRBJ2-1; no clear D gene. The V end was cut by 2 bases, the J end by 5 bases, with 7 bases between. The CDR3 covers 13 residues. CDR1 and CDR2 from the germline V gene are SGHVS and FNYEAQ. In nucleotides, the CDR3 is TGTGCCAGCAGCTTATCTACCAACAATGAGCAGTTCTCC. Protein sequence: CASSLSTNNEQFS.

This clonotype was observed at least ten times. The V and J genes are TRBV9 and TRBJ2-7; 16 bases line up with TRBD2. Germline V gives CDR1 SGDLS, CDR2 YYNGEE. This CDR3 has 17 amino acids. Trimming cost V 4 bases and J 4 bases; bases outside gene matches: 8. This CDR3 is CASSPQGLAGGWYEQYF. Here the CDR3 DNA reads TGTGCCAGCAGCCCCCAGGGACTAGCGGGAGGGTGGTACGAGCAGTACTTC.

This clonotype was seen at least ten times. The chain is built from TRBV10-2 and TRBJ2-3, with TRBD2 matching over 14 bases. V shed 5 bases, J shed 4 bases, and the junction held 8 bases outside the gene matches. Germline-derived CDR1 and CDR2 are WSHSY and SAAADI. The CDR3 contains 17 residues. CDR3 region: CASSSGTSGSYADTQYF. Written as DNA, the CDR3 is TGCGCCAGCAGTAGCGGGACTAGCGGGAGTTATGCAGATACGCAGTATTTT.

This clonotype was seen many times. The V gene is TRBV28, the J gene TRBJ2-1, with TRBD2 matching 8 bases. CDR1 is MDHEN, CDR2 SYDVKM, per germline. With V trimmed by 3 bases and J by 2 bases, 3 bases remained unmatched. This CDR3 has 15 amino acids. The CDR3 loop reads CASSFSGSAYNEQFF. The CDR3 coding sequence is TGTGCCAGCAGTTTCAGCGGGAGTGCCTACAATGAGCAGTTCTTC.

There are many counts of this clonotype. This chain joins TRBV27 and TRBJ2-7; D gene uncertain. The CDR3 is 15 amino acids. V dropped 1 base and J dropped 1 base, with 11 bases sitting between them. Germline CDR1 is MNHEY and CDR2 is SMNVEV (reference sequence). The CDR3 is CASSLWPSRSYEQYF. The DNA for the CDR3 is TGTGCCAGCAGTTTATGGCCCTCCCGTTCCTACGAGCAGTACTTC.